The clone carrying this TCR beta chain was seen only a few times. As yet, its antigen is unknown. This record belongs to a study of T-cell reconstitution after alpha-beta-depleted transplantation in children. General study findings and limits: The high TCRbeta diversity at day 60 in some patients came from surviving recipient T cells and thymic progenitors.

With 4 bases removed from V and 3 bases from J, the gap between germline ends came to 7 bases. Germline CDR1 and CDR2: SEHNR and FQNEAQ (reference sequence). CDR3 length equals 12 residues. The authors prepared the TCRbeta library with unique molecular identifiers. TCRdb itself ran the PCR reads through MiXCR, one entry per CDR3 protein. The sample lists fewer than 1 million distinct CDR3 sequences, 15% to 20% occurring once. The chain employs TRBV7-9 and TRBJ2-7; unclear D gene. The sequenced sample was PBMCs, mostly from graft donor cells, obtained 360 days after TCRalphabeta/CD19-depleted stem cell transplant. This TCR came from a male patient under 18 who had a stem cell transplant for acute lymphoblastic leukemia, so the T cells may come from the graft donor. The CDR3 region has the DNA TGTGCCAGCAGCTACCCAAACTACGAGCAGTACTTC. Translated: CASSYPNYEQYF.